Each of the 19 T cell receptor beta chains below was sequenced from the same sample in a study of CD4 T cell repertoires in COVID-19. Repertoires were generated with immunoSEQ multiplex PCR, while TCRdb's copy carries only in-frame clones and drops some. This table holds about 75,000 clones, 83% found once. The sequenced sample was CD4+ T cells from peripheral blood, obtained after recovery from COVID-19. The source is a human donor who had COVID-19.

The chain links TRBV7-2 to TRBJ2-7, with 12 positions matching TRBD2. Trimming took 2 bases from V and 4 from J; bases not matched to a gene: 3. The CDR3 is 15 amino acids. Germline CDR1 and CDR2: SGHTA and FQGNSA. In nucleotides, the CDR3 is TGTGCCAGCAGCTTATGGACTAGCGGGACTTACGAGCAGTACTTC. Translated: CASSLWTSGTYEQYF.

The J gene is TRBJ1-2, the V gene TRBV10-1; D call uncertain. Germline V CDR1 and CDR2: WNHNN, SYGVQD (reference sequence). The CDR3 totals 15 residues. V was trimmed by 3 bases and J by 4 bases, leaving 15 bases between them. The CDR3 is CASSDCQILLYGYTF. CDR3 nucleotide sequence: TGCGCCAGCAGTGATTGTCAGATCCTCCTCTATGGCTACACCTTC.

The chain is built from TRBV6-2 or TRBV6-3 and TRBJ1-2; 7 bases align to TRBD1. With V trimmed by 6 bases and J by 7 bases, 11 bases remained unmatched. This CDR3 comprises 14 residues. The V gene's germline CDR1 is MNHEY and CDR2 SVGEGT. CDR3 protein: CASSRDRDQGGYTF. The CDR3 bases are TGTGCCAGCAGCCGCGACAGGGACCAGGGTGGCTACACCTTC.

A note on this clone: One junction end does not reproduce the germline sequence, and a read error may be involved. The V gene is TRBV2, the J gene TRBJ2-4; tentative D call: TRBD1 (6 bases). Germline V gene sequence: CDR1 SNHLY, CDR2 FYNNEI. CDR3 size: 13 residues. CDR3 in amino acids: CASNEQGFNIQYF. DNA of the CDR3: TGTGCCAGCAATGAACAGGGATTTAACATTCAGTACTTC.

The chain joins TRBV18 to TRBJ2-5; 9 bases agree with TRBD2. J lost 7 bases, V lost 1 base, and 10 bases had no gene match. CDR3 length: 16 residues. The germline V gene has CDR1 KGHSH and CDR2 LQKENI. The CDR3 DNA is TGTGCCAGCTCACCACAGACTAGCGGACCAGGGGGGACCCAGTACTTC. Protein product: CASSPQTSGPGGTQYF.

The genes are TRBV3-1 (or the pseudogene TRBV3-2) and TRBJ2-7, with a weak D call TRBD1 (5 bases). The CDR3 runs to 12 residues. The V and J ends lost 6 bases and 4 bases respectively, with 10 bases between them. Germline V gene data show CDR1 as LGHDT and CDR2 as YNNKEL (reference sequence). CDR3 sequence: CASRGQRYEQYF. The CDR3 DNA sequence: TGTGCCAGCAGAGGACAACGATACGAGCAGTACTTC.

The gene calls are TRBV3-1 (or the pseudogene TRBV3-2) and TRBJ2-3; D is perhaps TRBD2 (5 bases). Trimming removed 6 bases at V and 1 base at J, with 17 bases between. Germline V CDR1 and CDR2: LGHDT, YNNKEL (reference sequence). The CDR3 extends over 16 amino acids. CDR3 amino acids: CASSSKGSSGTDTQYF. The CDR3 DNA is TGTGCCAGCAGTTCCAAGGGAAGTAGCGGCACAGATACGCAGTATTTT.

The chain couples TRBV7-2 to TRBJ2-1; TRBD1 might be the D (6 bases). This CDR3 region has 15 residues. Trimming removed 5 bases at V and 1 base at J, with 12 bases between. Per germline, CDR1 SGHTA and CDR2 FQGNSA. The CDR3 is CASSPPGQSYNEQFF. DNA for the CDR3: TGTGCCAGCAGCCCCCCGGGACAATCCTACAATGAGCAGTTCTTC.

This clone occurred once. V is TRBV5-5 and J is TRBJ1-2, with D maybe TRBD1 (6 bases). The germline V and J ends were trimmed by 3 bases and 8 bases, with 17 bases remaining between them. The CDR3 runs 14 residues. Germline V gene lookup returns CDR1 SGHKS and CDR2 YYEKEE (reference sequence). CDR3 sequence: CASSSTTTGRGYTF. For the CDR3, the DNA is TGTGCCAGCAGCTCAACAACGACAGGACGCGGCTACACCTTC.

J is TRBJ2-3 and V is TRBV29-1; 8 bases align to TRBD1. The CDR3 has 14 residues. The V segment lost 4 bases and the J segment 6 bases; nucleotides outside the gene matches: 9. Germline loops: CDR1 SQVTM, CDR2 ANQGSEA. Here the CDR3 reads CSVASGQGGDTQYF. The CDR3 DNA reads TGCAGCGTTGCGAGTGGACAGGGTGGGGATACGCAGTATTTT.

The gene calls are TRBV10-2 and TRBJ2-5, with D tentatively TRBD2 (8 bases). Germline values: CDR1 WSHSY, CDR2 SAAADI. The CDR3 has 16 amino acids. V was shortened by 5 bases and J by 5 bases, with 21 bases between the two germline ends. CDR3 bases: TGCGCCAGCAGTTGGCGGGGGGACAGCGGCGGGGAGACCCAGTACTTC. It translates to CASSWRGDSGGETQYF.

This clone showed up just a few times. This chain links TRBV2 with TRBJ1-4, with D possibly being TRBD1 (6 bases). V shed 2 bases and J shed 5 bases, with 9 bases lying between them. Germline V gene data show CDR1 as SNHLY and CDR2 as FYNNEI. The CDR3 has 14 amino acids. CDR3 sequence: CASSENRENEKLFF. The DNA of the CDR3 is TGTGCCAGCAGTGAAAACAGGGAGAATGAAAAACTGTTTTTT. Full variable domain (rest looked up from reference TRBV2 and TRBJ1-4): EPEVTQTPSHQVTQMGQEVILRCVPISNHLYFYWYRQILGQKVEFLVSFYNNEISEKSEIFDDQFSVERPDGSNFTLKIRSTKLEDSAMYFCASSENRENEKLFFGSGTQLSVL.

The chain recombines TRBV7-3 with TRBJ2-2; D possibly corresponds to TRBD2 (5 bases). Trimming pared 4 bases from V and 7 bases from J, leaving 16 bases between. The CDR3 runs 15 residues. Germline V lookup: CDR1 SGHTA, CDR2 FQGTGA. CDR3 sequence (DNA): TGTGCCAGCAGCTCGGAAGGAAGGGAGAACGGGGAGCTGTTTTTT. As protein: CASSSEGRENGELFF.

This sequence joins TRBV6-5 and TRBJ2-5, with 7 bases matching TRBD1. CDR3 length equals 13 residues. CDR1 and CDR2 (germline): MNHEY, SVGAGI. V dropped 9 bases and J dropped 3; count of bases not matched to a gene: 7. The CDR3 DNA reads TGTGCCAGTACCCTGGGACAGAAAGAGACCCAGTACTTC. Protein sequence: CASTLGQKETQYF.

This clone showed up just a few times. The gene calls are TRBV5-1 and TRBJ1-3; D not resolved. Trimming cost V 1 base and J 0 bases, with 8 bases left between them. Germline CDR1 and CDR2: SGHRS and YFSETQ. The CDR3 spans 15 residues. The CDR3 DNA reads as TGCGCCAGCAGCTTGTGGGCGAACTCTGGAAACACCATATATTTT. It yields the protein CASSLWANSGNTIYF.

This clone was recorded a few times. This chain uses TRBV6-2 or TRBV6-3 with TRBJ1-2; TRBD1 matches at 9 bases. CDR1 and CDR2 (germline): MNHEY, SVGEGT. CDR3 length: 15 residues. Trimming took 4 bases from V and 1 from J; bases not matched to a gene: 4. CDR3 amino acids: CASSSQGQGNYGYTF. In nucleotides, the CDR3 is TGTGCCAGCAGTTCCCAGGGACAGGGTAACTATGGCTACACCTTC.

This chain connects TRBV6-5 to TRBJ1-2, with 9 bases identical to TRBD1. With V trimmed by 6 bases and J by 2 bases, 4 bases remained unmatched. CDR3 length: 14 amino acids. Germline lookup yields CDR1 MNHEY and CDR2 SVGAGI. The CDR3 DNA reads as TGTGCCAGCAGAGACAGGGGGAGAAACTATGGCTACACCTTC. This encodes CASRDRGRNYGYTF.

This clone was seen just once. The chain recombines TRBV2 with TRBJ2-7; TRBD1 might be the D (6 bases). Trimming cost V 5 bases and J 3 bases, with 11 bases left between them. CDR3 length: 13 residues. Germline V gene data show CDR1 as SNHLY and CDR2 as FYNNEI. CDR3 sequence: CASSRDILYEQYF. The CDR3 region has the DNA TGTGCCAGCAGTCGGGACATACTCTACGAGCAGTACTTC. The full variable domain, rest sourced from reference TRBV2 and TRBJ2-7, is EPEVTQTPSHQVTQMGQEVILRCVPISNHLYFYWYRQILGQKVEFLVSFYNNEISEKSEIFDDQFSVERPDGSNFTLKIRSTKLEDSAMYFCASSRDILYEQYFGPGTRLTVT.

For the CDR3, the DNA is TGTGCCAGTTCAAACCCCGGGACACTTACCGGGGAGCTGTTTTTT. Residues: CASSNPGTLTGELFF. The chain is built from TRBV2 and TRBJ2-2; weak D call: TRBD1 (6 bases). Germline V CDR1 and CDR2: SNHLY, FYNNEI. The CDR3 is 15 amino acids. V lost 9 bases to trimming and J lost 5 bases, with 19 bases between them. Looking up the rest from reference TRBV2 and TRBJ2-2 gives the full variable domain: EPEVTQTPSHQVTQMGQEVILRCVPISNHLYFYWYRQILGQKVEFLVSFYNNEISEKSEIFDDQFSVERPDGSNFTLKIRSTKLEDSAMYFCASSNPGTLTGELFFGEGSRLTVL.